Presented here are 18 T cell receptor beta chains from one specimen sequenced in a study of identifying expanded T cells in peripheral blood. Produced via immunoSEQ multiplex PCR; TCRdb's table is partial and in-frame only. The table lists 90,000 to 110,000 clones, 88% of them singletons. Source material: blood. These receptors were obtained from a person aged 18 to 69 in good health.

The J gene is TRBJ2-7, the V gene TRBV27; 13 bases match TRBD2. There are 15 residues in the CDR3. After removal of 2 bases from V and 8 bases from J, the junction contained 6 bases not matched to a gene. The germline V gene has CDR1 MNHEY and CDR2 SMNVEV (reference sequence). The chain's CDR3 is CASSLTSGGANKQYF. The CDR3 region has the DNA TGTGCCAGCAGTTTAACTAGCGGGGGGGCTAATAAGCAGTACTTC.

The genes are TRBV5-1 and TRBJ2-3; 7 bases match TRBD2. V was clipped by 0 bases and J by 4 bases; unmatched bases: 14. Germline V gives CDR1 SGHRS, CDR2 YFSETQ. The CDR3 runs 18 residues. DNA for the CDR3: TGCGCCAGCAGCTTGGCCCAGGCTAGCGGTATAGGGGCAGATACGCAGTATTTT. It yields the protein CASSLAQASGIGADTQYF.

This clone came up a few times. The rearrangement uses TRBV18 and TRBJ1-1; a possible D gene is TRBD1 (5 bases). Germline CDR1 reads KGHSH; CDR2 reads LQKENI. The CDR3 consists of 13 residues. Trimming shortened V by 0 bases and J by 5 bases, and 7 bases separated the two germline ends. The CDR3 reads CASSPPGATEAFF. CDR3 sequence (DNA): TGTGCCAGCTCACCACCAGGGGCAACTGAAGCTTTCTTT. The whole variable domain, filled in from reference TRBV18 and TRBJ1-1, reads NAGVMQNPRHLVRRRGQEARLRCSPMKGHSHVYWYRQLPEEGLKFMVYLQKENIIDESGMPKERFSAEFPKEGPSILRIQQVVRGDSAAYFCASSPPGATEAFFGQGTRLTVV.

As concerns this clone: Other DNA sequences in the sample encode the same CDR3. CDR3 bases: TGCGCCAGCAGCTTGGAGCTAGCGGGAGGGCCCAATGAGCAGTTCTTC. Its translation is CASSLELAGGPNEQFF. This sequence joins TRBV5-1 and TRBJ2-1; TRBD2 agrees at 12 bases. Unmatched junction bases numbered 4, after V lost 0 bases and J lost 6 bases. Looked up from germline, CDR1 is SGHRS and CDR2 is YFSETQ. The length of the CDR3 is 16 residues.

V and J are TRBV29-1 and TRBJ1-2; a possible D gene is TRBD1 (6 bases). CDR1 SQVTM and CDR2 ANQGSEA come from the germline V gene. The CDR3 covers 13 residues. V was clipped by 6 bases and J by 2 bases, with 13 bases between them. The CDR3 loop is CSVDRFENYGYTF. CDR3 DNA: TGCAGCGTCGACAGGTTCGAAAACTATGGCTACACCTTC.

The chain joins TRBV7-3 to TRBJ2-7, with D maybe TRBD1 (6 bases). CDR1 is SGHTA, CDR2 FQGTGA, per germline. With 10 bases removed from V and 3 bases from J, the gap between germline ends came to 19 bases. The CDR3 covers 14 residues. Here the CDR3 DNA reads TGTGCCACCCAACCTTCAGGGGCCTTCTACGAGCAGTACTTC. Its protein is CATQPSGAFYEQYF.

The genes are TRBV19 and TRBJ2-6; 12 bases are a match to TRBD1. The CDR3 spans 16 residues. After removal of 6 bases from V and 3 bases from J, the junction contained 3 bases not matched to a gene. CDR1 is LNHDA and CDR2 is SQIVND in the germline V gene (reference sequence). The chain's CDR3 is CASRGTGGIGANVLTF. DNA for the CDR3: TGTGCCAGTAGAGGGACAGGGGGCATTGGGGCCAACGTCCTGACTTTC.

V usage is TRBV7-3 and J usage is TRBJ2-2; D gene unclear. V lost 8 bases and J 1 base, leaving 11 bases between the germline ends. This CDR3 spans 14 amino acids. CDR1 is SGHTA, CDR2 FQGTGA, per germline. The CDR3, as DNA: TGTGCCAGCCGCCTCGCCAAGAACACCGGGGAGCTGTTTTTT. Protein product: CASRLAKNTGELFF.

V and J are TRBV5-1 and TRBJ2-1, with 11 bases aligning to TRBD1. The CDR3 runs 15 residues. After removal of 3 bases from V and 7 bases from J, the junction contained 6 bases not matched to a gene. Germline values: CDR1 SGHRS, CDR2 YFSETQ. This CDR3 reads CASSSGQGASNEQFF. As DNA, the CDR3 is TGCGCCAGCAGCTCAGGACAGGGGGCCTCAAATGAGCAGTTCTTC.

The V call is TRBV18, the J call TRBJ2-1, with 15 bases fitting TRBD2. This CDR3 comprises 17 residues. Germline assignment: CDR1 KGHSH and CDR2 LQKENI. Losses at the gene ends were 4 bases for V and 9 bases for J; bases not matched to a gene: 10. In DNA form, the CDR3 reads TGTGCCAGCTCACAGCCGGGACTAGCGGGAGGAGGCGGTGAGCAGTTCTTC. Protein sequence: CASSQPGLAGGGGEQFF.

The chain uses TRBV5-1 and TRBJ1-2; D is possibly TRBD1 (5 bases). V dropped 4 bases and J dropped 5 bases, with 12 bases sitting between them. Germline loops: CDR1 SGHRS, CDR2 YFSETQ. The CDR3 spans 13 residues. The CDR3 here is CASSPPGRYGYTF. CDR3 bases: TGCGCCAGCAGCCCCCCGGGACGGTATGGCTACACCTTC.

This sequence joins TRBV18 and TRBJ2-5; D gene uncertain. Germline CDR1 is KGHSH and CDR2 is LQKENI. The germline V and J ends were trimmed by 4 bases and 2 bases, with 2 bases remaining between them. This CDR3 has 11 amino acids. CDR3 protein: CASSQQETQYF. CDR3 DNA: TGTGCCAGCTCACAACAAGAGACCCAGTACTTC.

The chain couples TRBV7-9 to TRBJ2-7; a possible D gene is TRBD1 (5 bases). The germline V gene encodes CDR1 SEHNR and CDR2 FQNEAQ (reference sequence). Trimming stripped 5 bases from V and 1 base from J, with 9 bases between. The CDR3 covers 13 residues. The CDR3 spells CASSHRQSYEQYF. The CDR3 bases are TGTGCCAGCAGCCACAGGCAATCCTACGAGCAGTACTTC.

The rearrangement links TRBV7-9 to TRBJ1-1; D is perhaps TRBD1 (5 bases). The CDR3 extends over 14 amino acids. The germline V gene encodes CDR1 SEHNR and CDR2 FQNEAQ (reference sequence). With 1 base removed from V and 3 bases from J, the gap between germline ends came to 9 bases. CDR3 in amino acids: CASSLGQLYTEAFF. The CDR3 bases are TGTGCCAGCAGCTTAGGACAGTTATACACTGAAGCTTTCTTT.

CDR3 bases: TGTGCCAGCAGCTTGTGGTCTGGGGAGCTGTTTTTT. Residues: CASSLWSGELFF. The rearrangement links TRBV5-8 to TRBJ2-2; D gene uncertain. V lost 1 base and J lost 8, with 6 bases in between. The CDR3 loop spans 12 amino acids. CDR1 and CDR2 (germline): SGHTS, YDEGEE. Full variable domain (remainder filled in from reference TRBV5-8 and TRBJ2-2): EAGVTQSPTHLIKTRGQQATLRCSPISGHTSVYWYQQALGLGLQFLLWYDEGEERNRGNFPPRFSGRQFPNYSSELNVNALELEDSALYLCASSLWSGELFFGEGSRLTVL.

The rearrangement links TRBV11-2 to TRBJ2-7; D is tentatively TRBD1 or TRBD2 (5 bases each). With 4 bases removed from V and 4 bases from J, the gap between germline ends came to 17 bases. The CDR3 runs 15 residues. The germline V gene has CDR1 SGHAT and CDR2 FQNNGV. For the CDR3, the DNA is TGTGCCAGCAGCTCCTCTACCGGGACGGATTACGAGCAGTACTTC. Translation: CASSSSTGTDYEQYF.

Here the CDR3 DNA reads TGTGCCACCAGCCCCGGTAGGGGACAGCCGAACTCCTACGAGCAGTACTTC. This encodes CATSPGRGQPNSYEQYF. The rearrangement links TRBV15 to TRBJ2-7, with 7 bases that match TRBD1. The J segment lost 0 bases and the V segment lost 5 bases, leaving 13 bases of the junction unmatched. The CDR3 runs 17 residues. Germline CDR1 LNHNV, CDR2 YYDKDF (reference sequence).

V is TRBV18 and J is TRBJ2-7; 14 bases line up with TRBD2. V shed 3 bases, J shed 9 bases, and the junction held 4 bases outside the gene matches. Germline-derived CDR1 and CDR2 are KGHSH and LQKENI. The CDR3 has 14 amino acids. Written as DNA, the CDR3 is TGTGCCAGCTCACCCGGGACTAGCGGGAGTATGCAGTACTTC. Amino acid sequence: CASSPGTSGSMQYF.